One and the same sample provided the 19 T cell receptor beta chains below, sequenced in a study of blood T cell repertoires in COVID-19. The table came from immunoSEQ multiplex PCR; TCRdb's copy has only in-frame clones and leaves some out. This table has some 210,000 clones, roughly 86% appearing once. Sample: PBMCs or T cells enriched from blood (not recorded which). The source of these receptors is a man younger than 35 with acute COVID-19.

The V gene is TRBV12-5, the J gene TRBJ2-1, with D possibly matching TRBD2 (5 bases). Germline assignment: CDR1 LGHNT and CDR2 FRNRAP. CDR3 size: 13 residues. The V gene lost 6 bases and the J gene lost 5 bases, with 11 bases spanning the gap. CDR3: CASGPDGDNEQFF. In DNA, the CDR3 is TGTGCTAGTGGCCCCGACGGGGACAATGAGCAGTTCTTC.

The rearrangement joins TRBV6-2 or TRBV6-3 to TRBJ2-7, with TRBD2 matching 7 bases. Germline V gene lookup returns CDR1 MNHEY and CDR2 SVGEGT. The V and J ends lost 4 bases and 2 bases, in that order; junction bases with no gene match: 11. The CDR3 spans 16 residues. The CDR3 sequence: CASSSQRLASAYEQYF. CDR3 sequence (DNA): TGTGCCAGCAGTTCCCAAAGACTAGCTTCAGCCTACGAGCAGTACTTC.

The genes are TRBV28 and TRBJ2-7, with D possibly being TRBD2 (5 bases). Per the germline V gene, CDR1 is MDHEN and CDR2 is SYDVKM. CDR3 size: 14 residues. Between the trimmed V and J ends, which lost 0 bases and 6 bases, there was a span of 12 bases. CDR3 sequence: CASSLCVRTCEQYF. The CDR3 bases are TGTGCCAGCAGTTTATGCGTAAGGACTTGCGAGCAGTACTTC.

The chain joins TRBV7-9 to TRBJ2-7; TRBD1 agrees at 9 bases. The CDR3 totals 10 residues. Germline assignment: CDR1 SEHNR and CDR2 FQNEAQ (reference sequence). CDR3 protein: CSTGTGEQYF. As DNA, the CDR3 is TGTTCTACGGGGACAGGGGAGCAGTACTTC.

The chain has TRBV7-8 and TRBJ1-5, with 9 bases fitting TRBD1. This CDR3 comprises 17 residues. Germline trimming cut 4 bases from V and 7 bases from J; bases unmatched to any gene: 14. Germline assignment: CDR1 SGHVS and CDR2 FQNEAQ. CDR3 sequence reads: CASSSSNRGLLRQPQHF. CDR3 nucleotide sequence: TGTGCCAGCAGCTCAAGTAACAGGGGGCTCTTACGACAGCCCCAGCATTTT.

Only one count was recorded for this clone. The chain joins TRBV6-5 to TRBJ1-5; tentative D call: TRBD1 (5 bases). The CDR3 sequence is 15 residues long. Germline V gene sequence: CDR1 MNHEY, CDR2 SVGAGI. Trimming stripped 10 bases from V and 4 bases from J, with 20 bases between. CDR3 sequence: CATGGVVWGNQPQHF. In DNA, the CDR3 is TGTGCCACGGGAGGGGTAGTGTGGGGGAATCAGCCCCAGCATTTT.

The J gene is TRBJ2-7, the V gene TRBV24-1, with 7 bases lining up with TRBD2. V dropped 5 bases and J dropped 5; count of bases not matched to a gene: 14. This CDR3 spans 16 amino acids. Germline values: CDR1 KGHDR, CDR2 SFDVKD. DNA for the CDR3: TGTGCCACCAGTGCGGGGGAAGGCGGGAGCATCCACGAGCAGTACTTC. It translates to CATSAGEGGSIHEQYF.

The chain employs TRBV9 and TRBJ2-1; 9 positions match TRBD1. From germline, CDR1 is SGDLS and CDR2 YYNGEE. This CDR3 spans 16 amino acids. V was pared by 4 bases and J by 8 bases, with 13 bases of the junction left unmatched. In DNA form, the CDR3 reads TGTGCCAGCAGCATACAGGGGGGACAGGGTGCAGATGAGCAGTTCTTC. It codes for CASSIQGGQGADEQFF.

The chain carries TRBV7-6 and TRBJ2-3; 8 bases match TRBD2. This CDR3 has 15 residues. The V segment lost 5 bases and the J segment 0 bases; nucleotides outside the gene matches: 4. Germline loops: CDR1 SGHVS, CDR2 FNYEAQ. The CDR3 DNA sequence: TGTGCCAGCAGCCCGGGACTAGAGAGCACAGATACGCAGTATTTT. This translates into CASSPGLESTDTQYF. Variable domain in full (rest from reference TRBV7-6 and TRBJ2-3): GAGVSQSPRYKVTKRGQDVALRCDPISGHVSLYWYRQALGQGPEFLTYFNYEAQQDKSGLPNDRFSAERPEGSISTLTIQRTEQRDSAMYRCASSPGLESTDTQYFGPGTRLTVL.

The chain links TRBV28 to TRBJ2-2; D not resolved. V was clipped by 3 bases and J by 4 bases, with 6 bases between them. The length of the CDR3 is 13 residues. Germline V gene data show CDR1 as MDHEN and CDR2 as SYDVKM. The CDR3: CASSLQATGELFF. CDR3 coding DNA: TGTGCCAGCAGTTTGCAGGCCACCGGGGAGCTGTTTTTT. The variable domain in full, with the rest retrieved from reference TRBV28 and TRBJ2-2, is DVKVTQSSRYLVKRTGEKVFLECVQDMDHENMFWYRQDPGLGLRLIYFSYDVKMKEKGDIPEGYSVSREKKERFSLILESASTNQTSMYLCASSLQATGELFFGEGSRLTVL.

V and J are TRBV29-1 and TRBJ1-2; no firm D call. Trimming stripped 6 bases from V and 1 base from J, with 18 bases between. CDR1 and CDR2 from the germline V gene are SQVTM and ANQGSEA. CDR3 length equals 15 residues. DNA for the CDR3: TGCAGCGTCCCTGACACGTTCTTCGGTAACTATGGCTACACCTTC. The encoded protein is CSVPDTFFGNYGYTF.

The V gene is TRBV28, the J gene TRBJ2-1; TRBD1 matches at 10 bases. V lost 2 bases to trimming and J lost 4 bases; unmatched junction nucleotides: 2. CDR3 length: 15 amino acids. CDR1 is MDHEN and CDR2 is SYDVKM in the germline V gene. In DNA form, the CDR3 reads TGTGCCAGCAGTTTAGGGACAGGGGCTTACAATGAGCAGTTCTTC. This sequence encodes CASSLGTGAYNEQFF.

V and J are TRBV11-2 and TRBJ1-2; 7 bases line up with TRBD1. This CDR3 contains 15 residues. The V segment lost 1 base and the J segment 7 bases; nucleotides outside the gene matches: 9. The germline CDR1 and CDR2 sequences are SGHAT and FQNNGV. Written as DNA, the CDR3 is TGTGCCAGCAGCTTAGGGCCGGGAGGGGGCTCTGGCTACACCTTC. Protein product: CASSLGPGGGSGYTF.

The chain is built from TRBV4-1 and TRBJ1-2; D remains unclear. Germline V gene data show CDR1 as MGHRA and CDR2 as YSYEKL. Trimming took 1 base from V and 5 from J, leaving 8 bases between them. The CDR3 totals 13 residues. The CDR3 spells CASSQATGYGYTF. The CDR3 bases are TGCGCCAGCAGCCAAGCCACGGGTTATGGCTACACCTTC.

This chain connects TRBV5-6 to TRBJ1-1; no reliable D call. CDR1 SGHDT and CDR2 YYEEEE come from the germline V gene. V lost 4 bases and J 1 base, leaving 17 bases between the germline ends. The CDR3 runs 16 residues. The CDR3 sequence: CASSHYSQHKNTEAFF. Here the CDR3 DNA reads TGTGCCAGCAGCCACTACTCGCAACACAAGAACACTGAAGCTTTCTTT.

This sequence joins TRBV6-5 and TRBJ1-2, with D unclear. Germline CDR1 reads MNHEY; CDR2 reads SVGAGI. This CDR3 spans 13 amino acids. Trimming took off 2 bases at V and 4 bases at J, with 8 bases between the two ends. The CDR3 DNA follows: TGTGCCAGCAGTTACGAGCGGTTCTATGGCTACACCTTC. It codes for CASSYERFYGYTF.

V is TRBV4-1 and J is TRBJ2-6; 9 bases are a match to TRBD1. The V and J ends lost 3 bases and 5 bases, in that order; junction bases with no gene match: 20. Germline CDR1 MGHRA, CDR2 YSYEKL. The CDR3 totals 21 residues. The CDR3 here is CASSQETFRDRDLLRANVLTF. DNA for the CDR3: TGCGCCAGCAGCCAGGAGACCTTCCGGGACAGGGACCTTCTCCGGGCCAACGTCCTGACTTTC.

This clone has a single count. The gene calls are TRBV23-1 and TRBJ2-4; 15 nucleotides align to TRBD2. TRBV23-1 is known as an ORF, though its function is uncertain. V lost 0 bases, J lost 3 bases, and 0 bases stayed unmatched. This CDR3 comprises 17 residues. Here the CDR3 reads CASSQSGLAGGKNIQYF. CDR3 nucleotide sequence: TGCGCCAGCAGTCAATCGGGACTAGCGGGAGGCAAAAACATTCAGTACTTC.

The chain is built from TRBV4-2 and TRBJ2-1; D remains ambiguous. The V end lost 4 bases, the J end lost 3 bases, and 7 bases lay between the germline ends. Germline CDR1 and CDR2: LGHNA and YNFKEQ. This CDR3 region has 13 residues. The CDR3 region is CASSLDNYNEQFF. The CDR3 nucleotides are TGTGCCAGCAGCCTTGACAACTACAATGAGCAGTTCTTC.